The 20 T cell receptor beta chains in this list originate from one sample, sequenced in a study of T cell changes during pregnancy in multiple sclerosis. Data came from immunoSEQ multiplex PCR; TCRdb stores just in-frame clones and leaves some out. The table lists approximately 120,000 clones, less than 97% of them singletons. Sequenced material: peripheral blood, taken after pregnancy. These receptors all come from a female donor with multiple sclerosis, enrolled in a pregnancy study.

The rearrangement joins TRBV28 to TRBJ1-5; 7 bases match TRBD1. After removal of 4 bases from V and 4 bases from J, the junction contained 4 bases not matched to a gene. The CDR3 loop spans 14 amino acids. CDR1 is MDHEN and CDR2 is SYDVKM in the germline V gene. CDR3: CASSSAGQNQPQHF. The CDR3 nucleotides read TGTGCCAGCAGTTCGGCGGGACAGAATCAGCCCCAGCATTTT.

The gene calls are TRBV25-1 and TRBJ1-5; D remains unclear. The germline CDR1 and CDR2 sequences are MGHDK and SYGVNS. CDR3 length: 12 residues. V was pared by 8 bases and J by 0 bases, with 5 bases between. Here the CDR3 DNA reads TGTGCCAGCCAAAATAGCAATCAGCCCCAGCATTTT. It codes for CASQNSNQPQHF.

This chain joins TRBV28 and TRBJ2-7, with a possible D match to TRBD2 (5 bases). The V and J ends lost 3 bases and 2 bases respectively, with 11 bases between them. Germline assignment: CDR1 MDHEN and CDR2 SYDVKM. The CDR3 consists of 14 residues. CDR3 sequence (DNA): TGTGCCAGCAGTTTCGGCAGCGGAACCTACGAGCAGTACTTC. Its protein is CASSFGSGTYEQYF.

The chain is built from TRBV29-1 and TRBJ1-2; maybe TRBD1 (5 bases). V lost 5 bases and J lost 5, with 12 bases in between. Germline CDR1 reads SQVTM; CDR2 reads ANQGSEA. This CDR3 spans 12 amino acids. As DNA, the CDR3 is TGCAGCGTTCTAGAGAAGGGGTATGGCTACACCTTC. Translating gives CSVLEKGYGYTF. The complete variable domain, with remaining parts taken from reference TRBV29-1 and TRBJ1-2, reads SAVISQKPSRDICQRGTSLTIQCQVDSQVTMMFWYRQQPGQSLTLIATANQGSEATYESGFVIDKFPISRPNLTFSTLTVSNMSPEDSSIYLCSVLEKGYGYTFGSGTRLTVV.

In its sample, this clone was seen once. The V call is TRBV7-8, the J call TRBJ2-5; 8 bases map to TRBD2. V trimming: 4 bases; J trimming: 5 bases; junction bases outside the gene matches: 27. CDR3 length equals 21 residues. Germline CDR1 is SGHVS and CDR2 is FQNEAQ. CDR3 sequence (DNA): TGTGCCAGCAGCTCGGGCGGGGTCGTTCTCCTAGCGGGCCCCCCGGAGGAGACCCAGTACTTC. Residues: CASSSGGVVLLAGPPEETQYF.

The V and J genes are TRBV7-3 and TRBJ2-1; 8 bases agree with TRBD1. Germline assignment: CDR1 SGHTA and CDR2 FQGTGA. Unmatched junction bases numbered 14, after V lost 6 bases and J lost 4 bases. This CDR3 is 17 amino acids long. The CDR3 is CASSLQGASLFYNEQFF. CDR3 coding DNA: TGTGCCAGCAGTCTCCAGGGGGCATCCCTATTTTACAATGAGCAGTTCTTC.

The chain uses TRBV5-1 and TRBJ2-1; TRBD2 agrees at 9 bases. Trimming removed 4 bases from V and 10 bases from J; junction bases left unmatched: 12. The CDR3 runs 15 residues. The V gene's germline CDR1 is SGHRS and CDR2 YFSETQ. The CDR3 region has the DNA TGCGCCAGCAGCGCGGGCGGGACTAGCTTTGAGGAGCAGTTCTTC. Translating it yields CASSAGGTSFEEQFF.

The chain uses TRBV28 and TRBJ2-1; maybe TRBD2 (6 bases). Germline V gene data show CDR1 as MDHEN and CDR2 as SYDVKM. The CDR3 totals 16 residues. Trimming removed 6 bases at V and 3 bases at J, with 18 bases between. The CDR3 spells CASSHSLAWNYNEQFF. The CDR3 DNA is TGTGCCAGCAGCCATAGCCTAGCGTGGAACTACAATGAGCAGTTCTTC.

V usage is TRBV28 and J usage is TRBJ1-2; 7 nucleotides align to TRBD1. Trimming cost V 3 bases and J 2 bases; bases outside gene matches: 3. Germline CDR1 is MDHEN and CDR2 is SYDVKM. CDR3 length: 14 residues. The CDR3 protein is CASSFGDSNYGYTF. Here the CDR3 DNA reads TGTGCCAGCAGTTTTGGGGACAGCAACTATGGCTACACCTTC.

The chain joins TRBV9 to TRBJ2-3; 14 positions match TRBD2. V gave up 0 bases and J gave up 5 bases; unmatched junction bases: 2. The CDR3 runs to 16 residues. Per the germline V gene, CDR1 is SGDLS and CDR2 is YYNGEE. CDR3 DNA: TGTGCCAGCAGCGTAGGACTAGCGGGAGGGGGAGATACGCAGTATTTT. Residues: CASSVGLAGGGDTQYF.

The DNA of the CDR3 is TGTGCCAGCAGCCACGGGCGGTCGAGAGGGAATAGTAACTATGGCTACACCTTC. This codes for CASSHGRSRGNSNYGYTF. J is TRBJ1-2 and V is TRBV4-2; no reliable D call. Trimming took 3 bases from V and 1 from J, leaving 21 bases between them. The CDR3 runs to 18 residues. The germline V gene encodes CDR1 LGHNA and CDR2 YNFKEQ.

The chain uses TRBV5-1 and TRBJ1-2; D possibly corresponds to TRBD1 (6 bases). The length of the CDR3 is 17 residues. Germline CDR1 SGHRS, CDR2 YFSETQ. V was trimmed by 1 base and J by 7 bases, leaving 23 bases between them. The CDR3 nucleotides are TGCGCCAGCAGCTTGCCGGGACAATTCTCCCACCCGGGTGGCTACACCTTC. It specifies CASSLPGQFSHPGGYTF.

The rearrangement joins TRBV4-1 to TRBJ2-1, with TRBD2 identical over 8 bases. The length of the CDR3 is 18 residues. Germline loops: CDR1 MGHRA, CDR2 YSYEKL. Germline trimming cut 0 bases from V and 2 bases from J; bases unmatched to any gene: 9. Here the CDR3 reads CASSQDRSAGGPYNEQFF. CDR3 coding DNA: TGCGCCAGCAGCCAAGATAGGTCTGCGGGAGGTCCCTACAATGAGCAGTTCTTC.

The V gene is TRBV30, the J gene TRBJ2-1; D possibly corresponds to TRBD2 (6 bases). Germline V gives CDR1 GTSNPN, CDR2 SVGIG (reference sequence). V lost 0 bases to trimming and J lost 0 bases, with 21 bases between them. The CDR3 consists of 19 residues. CDR3 in DNA: TGTGCCTGGAGTGTATCCTGGCCGGGGACTGCTATCTCCTACAATGAGCAGTTCTTC. Its protein product is CAWSVSWPGTAISYNEQFF. The full variable domain, completed using reference TRBV30 and TRBJ2-1, is SQTIHQWPATLVQPVGSPLSLECTVEGTSNPNLYWYRQAAGRGLQLLFYSVGIGQISSEVPQNLSASRPQDRQFILSSKKLLLSDSGFYLCAWSVSWPGTAISYNEQFFGPGTRLTVL.

This rearrangement joins TRBV27 to TRBJ2-3, with TRBD2 matching over 7 bases. Per the germline V gene, CDR1 is MNHEY and CDR2 is SMNVEV (reference sequence). V trimming: 7 bases; J trimming: 2 bases; junction bases outside the gene matches: 12. The CDR3 has 16 amino acids. The CDR3 is CASTTHLGRVTDTQYF. The CDR3 nucleotides are TGTGCCAGCACCACCCACCTAGGGAGGGTCACAGATACGCAGTATTTT.

The gene calls are TRBV5-5 and TRBJ2-1; D remains ambiguous. The CDR3 totals 15 residues. V was trimmed by 5 bases and J by 0 bases, leaving 12 bases between them. CDR1 SGHKS and CDR2 YYEKEE come from the germline V gene (reference sequence). The CDR3 protein is CASSHNRGSYNEQFF. The CDR3 region has the DNA TGTGCCAGCAGTCATAACCGCGGCTCCTACAATGAGCAGTTCTTC.

The rearrangement uses TRBV14 and TRBJ2-3; 7 bases are shared with TRBD2. The CDR3 length is 18 residues. Germline-derived CDR1 and CDR2 are SGHDN and FVKESK. The trim removed 0 bases at V and 0 bases at J, leaving 9 bases unmatched. CDR3 DNA sequence: TGTGCCAGCAGCCAAGATAAGGCGGGAGTGTACAGCACAGATACGCAGTATTTT. Its translation: CASSQDKAGVYSTDTQYF.

The V and J genes are TRBV7-2 and TRBJ2-4, with D possibly matching TRBD2 (6 bases). The CDR3 totals 15 residues. In germline, CDR1 is SGHTA, CDR2 FQGNSA. The V gene lost 6 bases and the J gene lost 5 bases, with 17 bases spanning the gap. The CDR3 here is CASSRGGFRENIQYF. DNA of the CDR3: TGTGCCAGCAGTCGTGGGGGGTTTAGGGAAAACATTCAGTACTTC.

This chain connects TRBV9 to TRBJ2-7; 13 nucleotides agree with TRBD2. The J segment lost 4 bases and the V segment lost 6 bases, leaving 7 bases of the junction unmatched. The CDR3 is made up of 15 amino acids. The germline gives CDR1 SGDLS, CDR2 YYNGEE. In DNA, the CDR3 is TGTGCCAGCAACCCCGGGACTAGCGGGATTTACGAGCAGTACTTC. Its translation: CASNPGTSGIYEQYF.

The chain combines TRBV14 with TRBJ2-1; a weak D match, TRBD2 (6 bases). The V end lost 3 bases, the J end lost 6 bases, and 12 bases lay between the germline ends. CDR1 and CDR2 (germline): SGHDN, FVKESK. This CDR3 contains 14 residues. CDR3 in amino acids: CASSHGLPSNEQFF. The CDR3 bases are TGTGCCAGCAGCCACGGACTACCCAGCAATGAGCAGTTCTTC.